These 32 T cell receptor beta chains share one sample of origin, sequenced in a study of tumor-infiltrating lymphocytes in primary liver carcinoma. TCR beta cDNA was made from 400 to 600 ng total RNA with a constant-region primer. Investigators got TCR beta libraries out of three nested multiplex PCR rounds, done with slightly modified ARM-PCR. Primers for the first two PCR rounds were TRBV1-TRBV30 forward primers and a C-beta reverse primer (about 10 cycles per round). Using its own MiXCR run on the multiplex PCR reads, TCRdb lists one record per CDR3 protein. The sample consists of tens of thousands of distinct CDR3 sequences, more than 70% of them appearing once. Extraction of RNA together with DNA used roughly 18-32 mg of unsorted bulk tissue. The sequencing input was liver tumor tissue from sampling region 5. As to subset: tumor region T5, tumor centre. The receptor set was obtained from a woman aged 25-40 years with primary liver carcinoma and hepatitis B virus infection.

This clonotype was found a few times. One junction end disagrees with the germline gene, perhaps due to a read error. The J gene is TRBJ2-7, the V gene TRBV4-3, with TRBD1 matching 9 bases. CDR3 length: 18 amino acids. From germline, CDR1 is LGHNA and CDR2 YSLEER. The CDR3 spells CASSQVVTGGHISYEQYF. The CDR3 DNA reads as TGCGCCAGTAGCCAAGTTGTGACAGGGGGTCACATTAGCTACGAGCAGTACTTC.

Turning to this clonotype: Because the CDR3 is missing its conserved closing phenylalanine or tryptophan, this is likely a read error. The chain is built from TRBV6-1 and TRBJ2-2; D is unresolved. The germline gives CDR1 MNHNS, CDR2 SASEGT. The CDR3 is 11 amino acids. CDR3 sequence (DNA): TGTGCCAACAGTGCCATCGGGGAGCTGTTTCTT. Translation: CANSAIGELFL.

A remark on this clonotype: Sequence at one end of the junction differs from germline and may be a read error. The rearrangement links TRBV6-5 to TRBJ2-7, with TRBD1 as a possible D gene (6 bases). Germline loops: CDR1 MNHEY, CDR2 SVGAGI. The CDR3 has 15 amino acids. The CDR3 region is CANSCKDSSSYKQYF. The CDR3 DNA reads as TGTGCCAACAGTTGCAAGGACAGCAGCTCCTACAAGCAGTACTTC.

Comments on this clonotype: The junction differs from germline at one of its ends, possibly a read error. The chain couples TRBV12-3 or TRBV12-4 to TRBJ2-5; a possible D gene is TRBD2 (6 bases). This CDR3 contains 15 residues. CDR3 in DNA: TGTGCCAGCTGCACCTACTCCGGGAGCGAAGAGGCCCAGTACTTC. Translating gives CASCTYSGSEEAQYF.

This clonotype was counted once. This may be a read error: a much more frequent sequence differs by one nucleotide. The gene calls are TRBV6-5 and TRBJ2-3, with a weak D call TRBD1 (5 bases). CDR1 is MNHEY, CDR2 SVGAGI, per germline. The CDR3 is made up of 13 amino acids. The CDR3 loop is CAGSSTDTDTQNF. CDR3 nucleotides: TGTGCCGGCAGTTCGACAGACACAGATACGCAGAATTTT.

This clonotype was found once. Mismatch with germline at one junction end may stem from a read error. The gene calls are TRBV28 and TRBJ2-7, with D possibly matching TRBD2 (5 bases). The CDR3 is 15 amino acids. CDR1 MDHEN and CDR2 SYDVKM come from the germline V gene. The CDR3 nucleotides are TGTGCCATCCAAGGTATAGGACTGGACCACTCCGAGCAATACTTC. Translating gives CAIQGIGLDHSEQYF.

Points on this clonotype: At one boundary the junction diverges from the germline segment, which might be a read error. V and J are TRBV11-3 and TRBJ2-1, with D possibly matching TRBD2 (5 bases). Germline CDR1 is SGHNT and CDR2 is YENEEA. The CDR3 runs to 13 residues. In DNA form, the CDR3 reads TGTGCCAACAGCTTAGACGGGGTCAATGAGCAGTTCTTC. This codes for CANSLDGVNEQFF.

Of note for this clonotype: The germline gene is not matched at one end of the junction; a read error may be the cause. This chain links TRBV11-2 with TRBJ2-1, with 11 bases lining up with TRBD2. Germline CDR1 is SGHAT and CDR2 is FQNNGV. The CDR3 loop spans 16 amino acids. This CDR3 reads CASDTSLAGGYNEQFF. The CDR3 DNA follows: TGTGCCAGCGACACCTCTCTAGCGGGAGGATACAATGAGCAGTTCTTT.

As regards this clonotype: Relative to the germline gene, one junction end is altered; a read error may explain this. This chain connects TRBV10-3 to TRBJ2-5; D is unclear. The length of the CDR3 is 15 residues. The V gene's germline CDR1 is ENHRY and CDR2 SYGVKD. The CDR3 protein is CAISETATIQETEYF. The DNA for the CDR3 is TGTGCCATCAGTGAAACGGCTACCATACAAGAGACCGAGTACTTC.

V gene TRBV11-2 combines with J gene TRBJ2-2; 10 bases are shared with TRBD2. CDR1 SGHAT and CDR2 FQNNGV come from the germline V gene. The trim removed 7 bases at V and 9 bases at J, leaving 14 bases unmatched. The CDR3 runs 16 residues. The DNA for the CDR3 is TGTGCCAGCACATCGACACGTAGCGGGAGGTCCTGGGAGCTGTTTTTT. This sequence encodes CASTSTRSGRSWELFF.

Details on this clonotype: The junction does not match germline at one end; this may be a read error. V usage is TRBV4-3 and J usage is TRBJ2-2; D is possibly TRBD2 (5 bases). The CDR3 runs to 13 residues. Germline values: CDR1 LGHNA, CDR2 YSLEER. CDR3 sequence: CNSSSMGAGEPFF. Here the CDR3 DNA reads TGCAACAGCAGCTCGATGGGAGCCGGGGAGCCGTTTTTT.

A word on this clonotype: An end of the junction differs from the germline gene, which may be a read error. The rearrangement joins TRBV11-1 to TRBJ2-5; the match to TRBD1 covers 8 bases. CDR3 length equals 14 residues. CDR1 is SGHAT and CDR2 is FQDESV in the germline V gene (reference sequence). Here the CDR3 DNA reads TGTGCCAGCAGTCGGGCAGGGGGCACTGGGACCCGGTACTTC. This gives the protein CASSRAGGTGTRYF.

This clonotype was counted at least ten times. V and J are TRBV2 and TRBJ2-1; TRBD2 agrees at 14 bases. V gave up 8 bases and J gave up 11 bases; unmatched junction bases: 11. Germline CDR1 is SNHLY and CDR2 is FYNNEI. The CDR3 has 15 residues. CDR3 amino acids: CASGPETSGRVKQFF. DNA of the CDR3: TGTGCCAGCGGCCCGGAGACTAGCGGGAGGGTTAAGCAGTTCTTC.

V usage is TRBV11-1 and J usage is TRBJ2-1; 11 bases align to TRBD2. The V gene's germline CDR1 is SGHAT and CDR2 FQDESV (reference sequence). J gave up 8 bases and V 10 bases, and 13 bases lay outside the gene matches. This CDR3 is built from 15 residues. CDR3 in amino acids: CAIRIGTSGYYEQFF. The DNA for the CDR3 is TGTGCCATCAGGATCGGGACTAGCGGTTACTATGAGCAGTTCTTC.

A note on this clonotype: One end of the junction varies from germline; a read error may be responsible. The CDR3 reads CASSRLARGGYEQFF. The CDR3 coding sequence is TGTGCGAGCAGCCGACTAGCGAGGGGAGGGTATGAGCAGTTCTTC. This sequence joins TRBV11-3 and TRBJ2-1; 8 bases fit TRBD2. The germline gives CDR1 SGHNT, CDR2 YENEEA. The CDR3 consists of 15 residues.

On this clonotype itself: One junction end does not reproduce the germline sequence, and a read error may be involved. This chain connects TRBV28 to TRBJ1-2; D is unclear. The germline CDR1 and CDR2 sequences are MDHEN and SYDVKM. The CDR3 has 12 amino acids. The CDR3 nucleotides read TGTGCCAGCTGTTTACCCATCCATGGTTACACCTTC. Its translation is CASCLPIHGYTF.

Turning to this clonotype: A junction end diverges from the germline sequence, so it may reflect a read error. The chain recombines TRBV25-1 with TRBJ2-7; D uncertain. CDR1 MGHDK and CDR2 SYGVNS come from the germline V gene. The CDR3 extends over 11 amino acids. The CDR3 DNA follows: TGTGCCATCAGTGAAGGATACGAGCACTACTTC. It specifies CAISEGYEHYF.

J is TRBJ2-1 and V is TRBV6-2 or TRBV6-3, with D uncertain. Per germline, CDR1 MNHEY and CDR2 SVGEGT. The CDR3 runs to 16 residues. Trimming cost V 11 bases and J 0 bases, with 20 bases left between them. The CDR3 DNA follows: TGTGCCGGCACCAATTACGAGTGGGCCTCCTACAATGAGCAGTTCTTC. Encoded protein: CAGTNYEWASYNEQFF.

The sample holds a few counts of this clonotype. The germline gene is not matched at one end of the junction; a read error may be the cause. The chain recombines TRBV12-3 or TRBV12-4 with TRBJ2-1; D may be TRBD2 (5 bases). The CDR3 length is 12 residues. The CDR3 nucleotides are TGTGCCGGCAGTTCCGGGGTAAATGAGCAGTTGTTC. It yields the protein CAGSSGVNEQLF.

This clonotype was detected many times. The rearrangement joins TRBV24-1 to TRBJ2-2; the D gene is possibly TRBD1 (5 bases). The CDR3 has 18 residues. V lost 1 base, J lost 4 bases, and 18 bases lay in between. Germline CDR1 and CDR2: KGHDR and SFDVKD. As DNA, the CDR3 is TGTGCCACCAGTGATTTTAGCAGGGCCGGAACTCTCACCGGGGAGCTGTTTTTT. It translates to CATSDFSRAGTLTGELFF.

The chain carries TRBV11-2 and TRBJ2-7; no clear D gene. From germline, CDR1 is SGHAT and CDR2 FQNNGV. The V end lost 5 bases, the J end lost 6 bases, and 20 bases lay between the germline ends. The CDR3 runs 15 residues. CDR3 in amino acids: CASSPQSVHAGEQYF. The CDR3, as DNA: TGTGCCAGCAGCCCCCAAAGCGTACACGCTGGCGAGCAGTACTTC.

This clonotype was seen at least ten times. The rearrangement uses TRBV25-1 and TRBJ2-2, with 13 bases fitting TRBD2. This CDR3 comprises 16 residues. The ends lost 3 bases at V and 5 bases at J; junction bases unmatched: 3. Germline-derived CDR1 and CDR2 are MGHDK and SYGVNS. Written as DNA, the CDR3 is TGTGCCAGCAGTGAGGGACTAGCGGGACTGACCGGGGAGCTGTTTTTT. Amino acids: CASSEGLAGLTGELFF. The full variable domain, in which reference TRBV25-1 and TRBJ2-2 provide the parts outside the CDR3, is EADIYQTPRYLVIGTGKKITLECSQTMGHDKMYWYQQDPGMELHLIHYSYGVNSTEKGDLSSESTVSRIRTEHFPLTLESARPSHTSQYLCASSEGLAGLTGELFFGEGSRLTVL.

This chain connects TRBV12-3 or TRBV12-4 to TRBJ1-2; a possible D gene is TRBD1 (5 bases). The CDR3 is 15 amino acids. V was shortened by 9 bases and J by 1 base, with 18 bases between the two germline ends. The CDR3 coding sequence is TGTGCCAGTAGTCCAATAGGGGCCGGTAACTATGGCTACACCTTC. The encoded protein is CASSPIGAGNYGYTF.

This clonotype has just a few counts. Being one base from a much bigger clone, this may be a read error. The CDR3 DNA sequence: TGTGCCAGTCGAATAGGCATCAATGAGCAGTTCTTC. Protein: CASRIGINEQFF. The V gene is TRBV19, the J gene TRBJ2-1; no clear D gene. The V end was cut by 8 bases, the J end by 6 bases, with 11 bases between. CDR1 and CDR2 from the germline V gene are LNHDA and SQIVND (reference sequence). This CDR3 comprises 12 residues. The variable domain in full, completed from reference TRBV19 and TRBJ2-1, reads DGGITQSPKYLFRKEGQNVTLSCEQNLNHDAMYWYRQDPGQGLRLIYYSQIVNDFQKGDIAEGYSVSREKKESFPLTVTSAQKNPTAFYLCASRIGINEQFFGPGTRLTVL.

This clonotype was seen a few times. This could be a read error, since a much larger clone is one nucleotide away. The chain joins TRBV4-3 to TRBJ2-3; 9 bases are shared with TRBD2. Germline V lookup: CDR1 LGHNA, CDR2 YSLEER. The CDR3 spans 17 residues. The V segment lost 4 bases and the J segment 8 bases; nucleotides outside the gene matches: 16. The CDR3: CASSPRAGGRAGITQYF. In DNA, the CDR3 is TGCGCCAGCAGCCCCCGGGCGGGCGGGAGGGCGGGTATTACGCAGTATTTT.

A note on this clonotype: A read error may produce the germline difference seen at one junction end. The V call is TRBV11-2, the J call TRBJ2-1; perhaps TRBD2 as D (6 bases). Per germline, CDR1 SGHAT and CDR2 FQNNGV. This CDR3 spans 16 amino acids. CDR3 loop: CASTLGLDGSYNKRFF. CDR3 sequence (DNA): TGTGCCAGCACCTTAGGCCTGGACGGGAGCTACAATAAACGGTTCTTC.

As to this clonotype: This may be a read error, as it is one base from a much larger clone. This chain joins TRBV5-1 and TRBJ2-1, with D hard to call. Germline CDR1 reads SGHRS; CDR2 reads YFSETQ. The length of the CDR3 is 16 residues. The CDR3, as DNA: TGCGCCATCAGCCCTCTGGGCATCAGCCCCTACAATGAGCAGTTCTTC. Its protein is CAISPLGISPYNEQFF. Full variable domain (rest looked up from reference TRBV5-1 and TRBJ2-1): KAGVTQTPRYLIKTRGQQVTLSCSPISGHRSVSWYQQTPGQGLQFLFEYFSETQRNKGNFPGRFSGRQFSNSRSEMNVSTLELGDSALYLCAISPLGISPYNEQFFGPGTRLTVL.

This clonotype was found once. The J gene is TRBJ2-1, the V gene TRBV11-2, with 9 bases matching TRBD2. Trimming took 6 bases from V and 9 from J; bases not matched to a gene: 12. The CDR3 has 15 amino acids. CDR1 SGHAT and CDR2 FQNNGV come from the germline V gene. In DNA, the CDR3 is TGTGCCAGCAGAATCGACCTAGCGGGATTGGTTGAGCAGTTCTTC. Amino acids: CASRIDLAGLVEQFF.

Comments on this clonotype: In this CDR3 the conserved last residue, phenylalanine or tryptophan, is missing, so a read error is likely. The DNA is left out, because the CDR3 cannot be placed on it with certainty; the CDR3 is given as TCRdb lists it. The CDR3 loop reads CASSLGRGRTMSSYEYYL. V gene TRBV7-8 combines with J gene TRBJ2-7. Germline V gene lookup returns CDR1 SGHVS and CDR2 FQNEAQ. The CDR3 length equals 18 residues, ends included.

A note on this clonotype: One junction end does not reproduce the germline sequence, and a read error may be involved. The chain carries TRBV28 and TRBJ1-1, with a tentative D call TRBD1 (5 bases). Germline loops: CDR1 MDHEN, CDR2 SYDVKM. CDR3 length: 18 amino acids. The CDR3 loop reads CASSSPGTAKRMNTEAIF. For the CDR3, the DNA is TGTGCCAGCAGTTCCCCCGGGACCGCGAAACGTATGAACACTGAAGCTATCTTT.

Concerning this clonotype: Compared with germline, one end of the junction differs, possibly owing to a read error. V is TRBV11-2 and J is TRBJ2-3; the D gene is possibly TRBD1 (6 bases). This CDR3 has 16 residues. The germline gives CDR1 SGHAT, CDR2 FQNNGV. The CDR3 bases are TGTGCCAGCAGCCGGAGGCAACAGGGAAGGGGAGATACACAGTATTTT. Protein product: CASSRRQQGRGDTQYF.

As regards this clonotype: The DNA is left out, because the CDR3 cannot be placed on it with certainty; the CDR3 is given as TCRdb lists it. The gene calls are TRBV10-3 and TRBJ2-1; the table's D call TRBD2 went unverified against the DNA. The CDR3 totals 16 residues, both ends included. The germline CDR1 and CDR2 sequences are ENHRY and SYGVKD. CDR3 sequence: CAISEWAAGAYNEQSF.